This TCR beta chain was captured by sequencing in a study of blood T cell repertoires in COVID-19. In the study's own analysis: Cell counts per sample came from amplifying reference gene primers. The assay was immunoSEQ multiplex PCR, and TCRdb's table has in-frame clones only and misses some. Clone size and the V and J calls come from that table; the DNA yielded D and trimming. The sample has approximately 120,000 clones, around 83% seen once. This CDR3 comprises 17 residues. From germline, CDR1 is SGHVS and CDR2 FQNEAQ. V trimming: 6 bases; J trimming: 5 bases; junction bases outside the gene matches: 15.

This receptor was taken from a man in his 60s with acute or convalescent COVID-19. The genes are TRBV7-8 and TRBJ1-4, with TRBD1 matching over 7 bases. What was sequenced was peripheral blood. The CDR3 DNA reads as TGTGCCAGCAGTTCCGATGTCGTGACAGGGCCAAATGAAAAACTGTTTTTT. It translates to CASSSDVVTGPNEKLFF.